A selection of T cell receptor beta chains follows, all from one sample in a study of T cells in Graves' hyperthyroidism and ophthalmopathy. TCRdb reprocessed the multiplex PCR reads with MiXCR, giving one entry per CDR3 protein. The sample records 30,000 to 40,000 distinct CDR3 sequences, 49% being singletons. Sequencing input: blood. These receptors came from a woman in her fifties or sixties with Graves' hyperthyroidism that later progressed to Graves' ophthalmopathy. Each CDR3 is given with its conserved first and last residue. D genes are given only for firm matches. Clone sizes are given selectively: once, few, many, or a class where the clone is expanded.

V gene: TRBV4-1; clone size: many; D gene: NA; J gene: TRBJ1-2; CDR3 DNA: TGCGCCAGCAGCCAAGATCCCTCCACGCAAGATGGCTACACCTTC; CDR3 protein: CASSQDPSTQDGYTF
V gene: TRBV7-3; clone size: NA; D gene: TRBD1; J gene: TRBJ1-6; CDR3 DNA: TGTGCCAGCAGCTTACAGGGGGCAAATTCACCCCTCCACTTT; CDR3 protein: CASSLQGANSPLHF
V gene: TRBV19; clone size: many; D gene: NA; J gene: TRBJ1-2; CDR3 DNA: TGTGCCAGTAGTTCCGGACCAGGGAGAAGCTATGGCTACACCTTC; CDR3 protein: CASSSGPGRSYGYTF
V gene: TRBV2; clone size: many; D gene: TRBD1; J gene: TRBJ1-2; CDR3 DNA: TGTGCCAGCAGTGGGACAGGGGGCTTCGATGGTGGCTACACCTTC; CDR3 protein: CASSGTGGFDGGYTF
V gene: TRBV11-3; clone size: many; D gene: NA; J gene: TRBJ2-1; CDR3 DNA: TGTGCCAGCAGCTTAGGGGACGCGGCTGAGCAGTTCTTC; CDR3 protein: CASSLGDAAEQFF
V gene: TRBV9; clone size: medium-sized; D gene: NA; J gene: TRBJ2-5; CDR3 DNA: TGTGCCAGCAGCGTAGGATTGACCAGCGGAGCGCAAGAGACCCAGTACTTC; CDR3 protein: CASSVGLTSGAQETQYF
V gene: TRBV5-1; clone size: many; D gene: NA; J gene: TRBJ1-3; CDR3 DNA: TGCGCCAGCAGCGCCCAGGGGAGCTCTGGAAACACCATATATTTT; CDR3 protein: CASSAQGSSGNTIYF
V gene: TRBV29-1; clone size: many; D gene: NA; J gene: TRBJ1-1; CDR3 DNA: TGCAGCGTCCGCTACTCAGGGATTATGAACACTGAAGCTTTCTTT; CDR3 protein: CSVRYSGIMNTEAFF
V gene: TRBV3-1; clone size: NA; D gene: TRBD2; J gene: TRBJ2-3; CDR3 DNA: TGTGCCAGTAGCCCACCAGCGGGAGGCGCAGATACGCAGTATTTT; CDR3 protein: CASSPPAGGADTQYF
V gene: TRBV7-2; clone size: few; D gene: NA; J gene: TRBJ1-6; CDR3 DNA: TGTGCCAGCAGCTTAGTTGGTTTGGGTTCACCCCTCCACTTT; CDR3 protein: CASSLVGLGSPLHF
V gene: TRBV25-1; clone size: once; D gene: NA; J gene: TRBJ1-2; CDR3 DNA: TGTGCCAGCAGTGAACGGAAAAGGGGAGGCTACACCTTC; CDR3 protein: CASSERKRGGYTF
V gene: TRBV19; clone size: NA; D gene: NA; J gene: TRBJ2-4; CDR3 DNA: NA; CDR3 protein: CASRLIGGYTFGSGTKNIQYF
V gene: TRBV6-5; clone size: NA; D gene: NA; J gene: TRBJ2-7; CDR3 DNA: TGTGCCAGCACTCCACTCGGGGTTGAGCAGTACTTC; CDR3 protein: CASTPLGVEQYF
V gene: TRBV24-1; clone size: NA; D gene: TRBD2; J gene: TRBJ2-1; CDR3 DNA: TGTGCCACCAGTGATGGGGCGGGAGGTGATGAGCAGTTCTTC; CDR3 protein: CATSDGAGGDEQFF
V gene: TRBV30; clone size: few; D gene: TRBD1; J gene: TRBJ1-4; CDR3 DNA: TGTGCCTGGAGTGGACAGGGGGCGGGCGAAAAACTGTTTTTT; CDR3 protein: CAWSGQGAGEKLFF
V gene: TRBV5-1; clone size: many; D gene: TRBD1; J gene: TRBJ2-1; CDR3 DNA: TGCGCCAGCAGCTACCGGGACAGGGGACTGGATGAGCAGTTCTTC; CDR3 protein: CASSYRDRGLDEQFF
V gene: TRBV7-9; clone size: NA; D gene: TRBD2; J gene: TRBJ2-3; CDR3 DNA: TGTGCCAGCAGACATGGACTAGCGGGGGTCGGCTCCTACAATGAGCAGTATTTT; CDR3 protein: CASRHGLAGVGSYNEQYF
V gene: TRBV7-8; clone size: many; D gene: TRBD1; J gene: TRBJ1-2; CDR3 DNA: TGTGCCAGCAGCTTAGTGGTGGGGACAGGGGTTCTCGACTATGGCTACACCTTC; CDR3 protein: CASSLVVGTGVLDYGYTF
V gene: TRBV20-1; clone size: NA; D gene: TRBD2; J gene: TRBJ2-7; CDR3 DNA: TGCAGTGCTACCGGGACTAGAATCTACGAGCAGTACTTC; CDR3 protein: CSATGTRIYEQYF
V gene: TRBV5-4; clone size: NA; D gene: NA; J gene: TRBJ1-3; CDR3 DNA: TGTGCCAGCAGCCTTGATGCTGGAAACACCATATATTTT; CDR3 protein: CASSLDAGNTIYF
V gene: TRBV7-9; clone size: medium-sized; D gene: NA; J gene: TRBJ2-7; CDR3 DNA: TGTGCCAGCCGTCTCGGCACGGTTTCCGAGCAGTACTTC; CDR3 protein: CASRLGTVSEQYF
V gene: TRBV9; clone size: NA; D gene: NA; J gene: TRBJ1-2; CDR3 DNA: TGTGCCAGCAGCGTCGGGACAAGTTATGGCTACACCTTC; CDR3 protein: CASSVGTSYGYTF
V gene: TRBV7-3; clone size: NA; D gene: NA; J gene: TRBJ1-6; CDR3 DNA: TGTGCCAGCAGTCCCGGACGGGGGCTCGGGTCACCCCTCCACTTT; CDR3 protein: CASSPGRGLGSPLHF
V gene: TRBV24-1; clone size: once; D gene: NA; J gene: TRBJ2-1; CDR3 DNA: TGTGCCACCAGTGAAGGGACAATTAGCAATCAGCAGTTCTTC; CDR3 protein: CATSEGTISNQQFF
V gene: TRBV7-9; clone size: NA; D gene: NA; J gene: TRBJ1-1; CDR3 DNA: TGTGCCAGCAGTTCCGAACAGGGTACCACTGAAGCTTTCTTT; CDR3 protein: CASSSEQGTTEAFF
V gene: TRBV9; clone size: many; D gene: NA; J gene: TRBJ1-1; CDR3 DNA: TGTGCCAGCAGCGTACAGGCCACGAACACTGAAGCTTTCTTT; CDR3 protein: CASSVQATNTEAFF
V gene: TRBV7-7; clone size: NA; D gene: NA; J gene: TRBJ1-5; CDR3 DNA: TGTGCTAGCAGCCTCCGGCGGGAGGACCCCGGGCCCCAGCATTTT; CDR3 protein: CASSLRREDPGPQHF
V gene: TRBV9; clone size: few; D gene: NA; J gene: TRBJ1-2; CDR3 DNA: TGTGCCAGCAGCGTGGGGGGGGCGGTCTACAGTTCCTATGGCTACACCTTC; CDR3 protein: CASSVGGAVYSSYGYTF
V gene: TRBV6-5; clone size: many; D gene: TRBD1; J gene: TRBJ1-2; CDR3 DNA: TGTGCCAGCAGACAGGGGGCAAATGGCTACACCTTC; CDR3 protein: CASRQGANGYTF
V gene: TRBV11-1; clone size: NA; D gene: TRBD1; J gene: TRBJ2-7; CDR3 DNA: TGTGCCAGCAGCTGCCGGACAGGTAGCTCCTACGAGCAGTACTTC; CDR3 protein: CASSCRTGSSYEQYF
V gene: TRBV19; clone size: many; D gene: TRBD2; J gene: TRBJ2-1; CDR3 DNA: TGTGCCAGTGCTACTAGCGGTTCCTACAATGAGCAGTTCTTC; CDR3 protein: CASATSGSYNEQFF
V gene: TRBV2; clone size: NA; D gene: NA; J gene: TRBJ1-2; CDR3 DNA: TGTGCCAGCAGTGGGTCAGTGCGATCCGGCTACACCTTC; CDR3 protein: CASSGSVRSGYTF
V gene: TRBV12-1; clone size: NA; D gene: NA; J gene: TRBJ2-5; CDR3 DNA: TGTGCCAGCAAGGCCTACGAGCAGTACCAAGAGACCCAGTACTTC; CDR3 protein: CASKAYEQYQETQYF